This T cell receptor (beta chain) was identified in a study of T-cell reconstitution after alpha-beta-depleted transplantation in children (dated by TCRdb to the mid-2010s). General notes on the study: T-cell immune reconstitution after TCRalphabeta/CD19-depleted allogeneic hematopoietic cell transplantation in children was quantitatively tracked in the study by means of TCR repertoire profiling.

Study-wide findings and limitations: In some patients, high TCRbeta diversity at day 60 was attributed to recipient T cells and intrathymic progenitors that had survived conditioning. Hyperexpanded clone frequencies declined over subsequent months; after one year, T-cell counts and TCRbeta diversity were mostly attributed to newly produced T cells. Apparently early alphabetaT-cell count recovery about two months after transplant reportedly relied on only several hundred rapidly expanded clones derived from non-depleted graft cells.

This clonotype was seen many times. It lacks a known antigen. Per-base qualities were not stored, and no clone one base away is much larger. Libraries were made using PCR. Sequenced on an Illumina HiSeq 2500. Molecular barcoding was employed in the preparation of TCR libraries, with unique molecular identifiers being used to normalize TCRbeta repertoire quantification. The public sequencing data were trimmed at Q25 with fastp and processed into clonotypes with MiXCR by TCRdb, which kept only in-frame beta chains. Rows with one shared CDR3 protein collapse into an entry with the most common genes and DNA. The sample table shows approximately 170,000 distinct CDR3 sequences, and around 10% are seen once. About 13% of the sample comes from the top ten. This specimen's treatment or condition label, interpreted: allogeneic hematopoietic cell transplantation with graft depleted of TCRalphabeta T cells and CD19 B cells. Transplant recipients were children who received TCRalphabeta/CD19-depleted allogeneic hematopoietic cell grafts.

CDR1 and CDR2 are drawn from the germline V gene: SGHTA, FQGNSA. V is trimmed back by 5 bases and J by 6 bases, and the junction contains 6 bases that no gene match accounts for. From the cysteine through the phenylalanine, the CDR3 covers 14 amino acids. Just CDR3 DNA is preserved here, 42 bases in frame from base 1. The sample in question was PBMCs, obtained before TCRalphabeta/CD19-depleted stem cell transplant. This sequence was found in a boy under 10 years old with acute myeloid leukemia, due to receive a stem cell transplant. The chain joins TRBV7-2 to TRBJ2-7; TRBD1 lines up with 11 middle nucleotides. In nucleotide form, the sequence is TGTGCCAGCAGCAGGGACAGGGGGAAAGGCGAGCAGTACTTC. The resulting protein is CASSRDRGKGEQYF.